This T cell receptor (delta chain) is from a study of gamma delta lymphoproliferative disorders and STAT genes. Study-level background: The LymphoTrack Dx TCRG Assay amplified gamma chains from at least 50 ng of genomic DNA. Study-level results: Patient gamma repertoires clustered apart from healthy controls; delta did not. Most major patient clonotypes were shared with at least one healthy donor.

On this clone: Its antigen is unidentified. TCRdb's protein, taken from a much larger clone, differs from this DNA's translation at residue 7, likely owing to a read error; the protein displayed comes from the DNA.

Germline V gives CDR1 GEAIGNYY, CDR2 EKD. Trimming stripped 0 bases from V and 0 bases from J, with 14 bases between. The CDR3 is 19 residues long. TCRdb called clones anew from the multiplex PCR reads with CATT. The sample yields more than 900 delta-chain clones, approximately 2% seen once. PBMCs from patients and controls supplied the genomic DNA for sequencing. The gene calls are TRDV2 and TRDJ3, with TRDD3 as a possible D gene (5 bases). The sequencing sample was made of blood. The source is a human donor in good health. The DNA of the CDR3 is TGTGCCTGTGACACCGCGCCGGGGGTAGGCTCCTGGGACACCCGACAGATGTTTTTC. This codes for CACDTAPGVGSWDTRQMFF.